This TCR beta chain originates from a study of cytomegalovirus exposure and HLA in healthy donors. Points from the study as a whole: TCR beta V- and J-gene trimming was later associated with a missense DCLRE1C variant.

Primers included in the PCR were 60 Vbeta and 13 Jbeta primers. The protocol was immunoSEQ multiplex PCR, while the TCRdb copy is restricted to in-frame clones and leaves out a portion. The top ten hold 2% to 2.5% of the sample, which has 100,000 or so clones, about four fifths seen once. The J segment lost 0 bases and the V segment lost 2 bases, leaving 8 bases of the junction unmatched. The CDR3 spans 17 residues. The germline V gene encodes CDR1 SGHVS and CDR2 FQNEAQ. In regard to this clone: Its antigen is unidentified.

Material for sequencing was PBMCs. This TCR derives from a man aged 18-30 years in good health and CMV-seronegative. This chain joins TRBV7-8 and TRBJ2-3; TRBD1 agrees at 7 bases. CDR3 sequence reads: CASSLRPGQPSTDTQYF. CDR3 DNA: TGTGCCAGCAGCTTAAGGCCGGGACAGCCTAGCACAGATACGCAGTATTTT.